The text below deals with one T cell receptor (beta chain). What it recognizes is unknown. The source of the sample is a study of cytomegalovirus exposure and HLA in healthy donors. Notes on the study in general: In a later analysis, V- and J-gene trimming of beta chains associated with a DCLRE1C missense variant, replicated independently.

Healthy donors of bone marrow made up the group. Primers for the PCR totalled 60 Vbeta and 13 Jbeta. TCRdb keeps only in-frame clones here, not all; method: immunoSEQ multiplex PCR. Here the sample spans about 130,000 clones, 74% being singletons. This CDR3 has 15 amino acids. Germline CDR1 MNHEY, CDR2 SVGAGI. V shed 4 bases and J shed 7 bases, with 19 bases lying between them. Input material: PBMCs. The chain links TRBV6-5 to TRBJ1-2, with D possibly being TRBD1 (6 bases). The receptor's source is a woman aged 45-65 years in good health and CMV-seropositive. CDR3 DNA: TGTGCCAGCAGTTCACCCCAAGGGGGTGTCGGTGGCTACACCTTC. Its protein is CASSSPQGGVGGYTF.